Included here is one TCR beta chain sequence, with context. The antigen is not known. Germline V gene lookup returns CDR1 SGDLS and CDR2 YYNGEE. Trimming cost V 4 bases and J 3 bases, with 13 bases left between them. CDR3 length: 14 amino acids. The data were taken from a study of cytomegalovirus exposure and HLA in healthy donors. The study, taken as a whole, reports: One variant, a missense change in DCLRE1C, was linked in a later analysis to TCR beta V- and J-gene trimming. A later analysis found that most CMV-associated TCR beta chains appeared HLA-restricted. Several of the most significant clusters were apparently associated with common viral pathogens in a later analysis.

The study ran its PCR with 60 Vbeta and 13 Jbeta primers. Here immunoSEQ multiplex PCR was the method, and the copy in TCRdb shows in-frame clones only, minus some. The data contain some 200,000 clones, around 79% of them singletons. Sequenced sample: PBMCs. The J gene is TRBJ1-2, the V gene TRBV9, with D possibly TRBD1 on 6 matching bases. The TCR was taken from a male donor in good health and CMV-seropositive. CDR3 region: CASSPQQGYYGYTF. As DNA, the CDR3 is TGTGCCAGCAGCCCCCAACAGGGTTACTATGGCTACACCTTC.